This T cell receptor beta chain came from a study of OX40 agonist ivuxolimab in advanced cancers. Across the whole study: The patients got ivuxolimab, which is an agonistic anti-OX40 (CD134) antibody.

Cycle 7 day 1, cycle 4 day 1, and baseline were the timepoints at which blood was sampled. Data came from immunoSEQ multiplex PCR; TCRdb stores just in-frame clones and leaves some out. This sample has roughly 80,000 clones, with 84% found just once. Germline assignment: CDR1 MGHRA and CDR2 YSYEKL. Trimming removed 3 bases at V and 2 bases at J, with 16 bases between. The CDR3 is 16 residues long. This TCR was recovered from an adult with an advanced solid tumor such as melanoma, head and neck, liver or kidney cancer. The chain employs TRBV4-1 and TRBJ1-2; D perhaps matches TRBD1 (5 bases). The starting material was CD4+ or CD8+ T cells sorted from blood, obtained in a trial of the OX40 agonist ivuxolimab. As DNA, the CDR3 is TGCGCCAGCAGCCAGGGGCCAGGGCGAGCCAACTATGGCTACACCTTC. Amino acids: CASSQGPGRANYGYTF.